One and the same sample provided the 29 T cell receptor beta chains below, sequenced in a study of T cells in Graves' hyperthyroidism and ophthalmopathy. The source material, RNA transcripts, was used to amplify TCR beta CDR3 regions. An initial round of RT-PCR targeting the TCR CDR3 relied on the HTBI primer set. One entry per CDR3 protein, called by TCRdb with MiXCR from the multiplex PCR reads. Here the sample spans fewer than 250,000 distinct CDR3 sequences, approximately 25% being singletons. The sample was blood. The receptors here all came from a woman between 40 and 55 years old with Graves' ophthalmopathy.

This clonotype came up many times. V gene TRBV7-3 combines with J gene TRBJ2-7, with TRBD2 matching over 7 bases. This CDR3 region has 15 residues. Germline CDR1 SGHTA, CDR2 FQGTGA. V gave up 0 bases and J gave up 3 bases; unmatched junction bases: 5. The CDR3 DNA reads TGTGCCAGCAGCTTAACGGGGGGGACCGACTACGAGCAGTACTTC. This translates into CASSLTGGTDYEQYF.

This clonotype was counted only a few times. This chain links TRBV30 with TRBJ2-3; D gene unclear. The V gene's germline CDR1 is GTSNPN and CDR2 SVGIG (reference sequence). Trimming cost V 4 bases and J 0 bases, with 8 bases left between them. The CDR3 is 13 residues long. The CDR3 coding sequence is TGTGCCTGGAAAGGTTCTAGCACAGATACGCAGTATTTT. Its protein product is CAWKGSSTDTQYF.

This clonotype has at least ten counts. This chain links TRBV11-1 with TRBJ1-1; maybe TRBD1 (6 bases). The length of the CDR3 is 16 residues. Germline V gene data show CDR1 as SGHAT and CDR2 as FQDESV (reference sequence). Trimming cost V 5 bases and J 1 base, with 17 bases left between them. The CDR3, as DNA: TGTGCCAGCAGCCGCCGAGGGGGGCGCGAGAACACTGAAGCTTTCTTT. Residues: CASSRRGGRENTEAFF. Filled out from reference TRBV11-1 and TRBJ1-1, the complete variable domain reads EAEVAQSPRYKITEKSQAVAFWCDPISGHATLYWYRQILGQGPELLVQFQDESVVDDSQLPKDRFSAERLKGVDSTLKIQPAELGDSAMYLCASSRRGGRENTEAFFGQGTRLTVV.

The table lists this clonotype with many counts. The CDR3 protein is CASSLVWENTEAFF. The DNA for the CDR3 is TGTGCCAGCAGTTTAGTATGGGAAAACACTGAAGCTTTCTTT. The rearrangement joins TRBV12-3 or TRBV12-4 to TRBJ1-1; D ambiguous. This CDR3 spans 14 amino acids. The V gene lost 1 base and the J gene lost 2 bases, with 8 bases spanning the gap.

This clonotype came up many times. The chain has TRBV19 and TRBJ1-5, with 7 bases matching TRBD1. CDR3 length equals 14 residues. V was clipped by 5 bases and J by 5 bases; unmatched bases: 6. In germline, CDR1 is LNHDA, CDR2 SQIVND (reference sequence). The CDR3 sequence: CASSLGQDDQPQHF. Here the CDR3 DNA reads TGTGCCAGTAGTCTCGGACAGGATGATCAGCCCCAGCATTTT.

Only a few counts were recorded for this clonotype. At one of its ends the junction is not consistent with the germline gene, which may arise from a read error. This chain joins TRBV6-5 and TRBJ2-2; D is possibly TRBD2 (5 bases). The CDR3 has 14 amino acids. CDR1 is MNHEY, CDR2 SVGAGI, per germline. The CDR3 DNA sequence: TGTGCCAGCAGTTACGAGGTAGAGGCCGGGGAGCTGTCTTTT. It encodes CASSYEVEAGELSF.

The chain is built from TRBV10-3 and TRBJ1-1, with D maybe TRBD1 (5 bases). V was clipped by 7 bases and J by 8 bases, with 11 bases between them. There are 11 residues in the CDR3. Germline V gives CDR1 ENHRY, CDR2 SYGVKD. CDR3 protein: CAITTQGEAFF. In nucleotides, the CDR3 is TGTGCCATCACTACGCAGGGCGAAGCTTTCTTT.

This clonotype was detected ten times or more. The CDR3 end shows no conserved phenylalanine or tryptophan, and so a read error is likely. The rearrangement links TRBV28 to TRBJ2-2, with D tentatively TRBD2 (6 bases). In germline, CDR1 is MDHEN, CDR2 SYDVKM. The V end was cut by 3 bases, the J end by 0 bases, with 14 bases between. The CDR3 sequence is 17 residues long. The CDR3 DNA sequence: TGTGCCAGCAGTTTTTTCATAGGGAGGACGAACACCGGGGAGCTGTTTCTT. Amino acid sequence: CASSFFIGRTNTGELFL.

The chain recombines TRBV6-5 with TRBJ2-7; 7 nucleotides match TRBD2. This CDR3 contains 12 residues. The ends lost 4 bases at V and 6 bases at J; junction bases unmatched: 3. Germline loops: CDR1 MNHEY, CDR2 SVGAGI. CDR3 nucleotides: TGTGCCAGCAGTTTGGGGGGGACCGAGCAGTACTTC. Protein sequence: CASSLGGTEQYF.

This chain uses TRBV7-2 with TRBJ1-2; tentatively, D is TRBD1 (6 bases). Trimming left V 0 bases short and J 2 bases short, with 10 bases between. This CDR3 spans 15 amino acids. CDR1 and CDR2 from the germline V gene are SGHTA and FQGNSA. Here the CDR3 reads CASSLALQGNYGYTF. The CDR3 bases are TGTGCCAGCAGCTTAGCTCTTCAGGGGAACTATGGCTACACCTTC.

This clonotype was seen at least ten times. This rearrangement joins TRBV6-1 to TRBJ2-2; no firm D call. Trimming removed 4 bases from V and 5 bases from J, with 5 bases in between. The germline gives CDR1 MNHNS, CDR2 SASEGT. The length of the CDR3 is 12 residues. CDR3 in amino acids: CASSVHTGELFF. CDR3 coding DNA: TGTGCCAGCAGTGTCCATACCGGGGAGCTGTTTTTT.

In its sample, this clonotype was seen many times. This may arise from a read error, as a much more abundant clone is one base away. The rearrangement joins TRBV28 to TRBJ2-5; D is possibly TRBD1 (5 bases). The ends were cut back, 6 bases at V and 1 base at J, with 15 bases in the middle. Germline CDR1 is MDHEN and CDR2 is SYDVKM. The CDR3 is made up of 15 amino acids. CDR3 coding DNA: TGTGCCAGCAGGCTGGACACAGCGTCCCAAGAGACCCAGTACTTC. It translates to CASRLDTASQETQYF.

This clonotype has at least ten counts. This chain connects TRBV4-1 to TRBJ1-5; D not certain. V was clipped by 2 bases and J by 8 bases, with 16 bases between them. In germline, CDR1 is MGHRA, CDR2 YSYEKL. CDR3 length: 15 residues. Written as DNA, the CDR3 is TGCGCCAGCAGCCAAACTCGGAATCGGGTAGAGCCCCAGCATTTT. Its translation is CASSQTRNRVEPQHF.

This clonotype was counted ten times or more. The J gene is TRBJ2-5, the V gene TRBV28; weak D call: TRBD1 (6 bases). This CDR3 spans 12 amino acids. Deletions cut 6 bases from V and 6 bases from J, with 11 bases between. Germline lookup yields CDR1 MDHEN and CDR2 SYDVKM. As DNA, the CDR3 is TGTGCCAGCAGCCAACAGGGTCAGACCCAGTACTTC. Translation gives CASSQQGQTQYF.

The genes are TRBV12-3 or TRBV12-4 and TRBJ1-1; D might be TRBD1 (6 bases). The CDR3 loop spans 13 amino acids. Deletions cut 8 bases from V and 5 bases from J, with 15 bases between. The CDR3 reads CASGRTVGTEAFF. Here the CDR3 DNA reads TGTGCCAGCGGACGGACAGTTGGGACTGAAGCTTTCTTT.

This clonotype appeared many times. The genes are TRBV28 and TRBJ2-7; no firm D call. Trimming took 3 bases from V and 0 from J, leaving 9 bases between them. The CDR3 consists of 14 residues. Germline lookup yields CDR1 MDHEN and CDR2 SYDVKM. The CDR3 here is CASSLPGSSYEQYF. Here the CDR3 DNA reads TGTGCCAGCAGTTTGCCGGGTAGCTCCTACGAGCAGTACTTC. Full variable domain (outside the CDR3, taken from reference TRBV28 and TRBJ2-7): DVKVTQSSRYLVKRTGEKVFLECVQDMDHENMFWYRQDPGLGLRLIYFSYDVKMKEKGDIPEGYSVSREKKERFSLILESASTNQTSMYLCASSLPGSSYEQYFGPGTRLTVT.

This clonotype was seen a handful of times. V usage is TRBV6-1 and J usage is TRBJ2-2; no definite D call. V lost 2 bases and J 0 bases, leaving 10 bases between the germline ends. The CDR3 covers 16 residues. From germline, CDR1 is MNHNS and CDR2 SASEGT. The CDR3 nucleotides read TGTGCCAGCAGTGAACAACGGCCTTCGAACACCGGGGAGCTGTTTTTT. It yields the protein CASSEQRPSNTGELFF.

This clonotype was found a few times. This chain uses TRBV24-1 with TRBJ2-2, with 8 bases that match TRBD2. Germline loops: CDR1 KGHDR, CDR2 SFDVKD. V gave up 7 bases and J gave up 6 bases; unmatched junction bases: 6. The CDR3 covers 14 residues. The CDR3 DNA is TGTGCCACCAGAGCGGGAGACGAGGCCGGGGAGCTGTTTTTT. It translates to CATRAGDEAGELFF.

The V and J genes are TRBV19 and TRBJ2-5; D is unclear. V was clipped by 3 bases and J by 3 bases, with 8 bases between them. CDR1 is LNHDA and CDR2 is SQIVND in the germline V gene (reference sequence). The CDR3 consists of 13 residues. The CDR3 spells CASSMRPEETQYF. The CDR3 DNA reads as TGTGCCAGTAGTATGCGGCCGGAAGAGACCCAGTACTTC.

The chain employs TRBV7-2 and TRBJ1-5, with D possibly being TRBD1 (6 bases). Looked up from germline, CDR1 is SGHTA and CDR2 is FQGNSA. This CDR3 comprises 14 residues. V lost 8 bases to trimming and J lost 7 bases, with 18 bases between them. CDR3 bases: TGTGCCAGCCAGAATCGGGGGGCAGGGCAGCCCCAGCATTTT. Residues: CASQNRGAGQPQHF.

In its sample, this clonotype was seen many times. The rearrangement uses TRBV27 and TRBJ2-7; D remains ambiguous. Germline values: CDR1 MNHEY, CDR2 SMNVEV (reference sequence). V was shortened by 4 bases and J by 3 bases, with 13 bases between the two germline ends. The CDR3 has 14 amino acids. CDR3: CASSSTSSGYEQYF. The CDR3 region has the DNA TGTGCCAGCAGTTCCACAAGCTCTGGCTACGAGCAGTACTTC.

DNA of the CDR3: TGTGCCACCCGGTCGAGACACAAGAACACTGAAGCTTTCTTT. This translates into CATRSRHKNTEAFF. The chain joins TRBV24-1 to TRBJ1-1; no definite D call. Trimming removed 9 bases from V and 1 base from J, with 14 bases in between. This CDR3 has 14 residues. The germline CDR1 and CDR2 sequences are KGHDR and SFDVKD.

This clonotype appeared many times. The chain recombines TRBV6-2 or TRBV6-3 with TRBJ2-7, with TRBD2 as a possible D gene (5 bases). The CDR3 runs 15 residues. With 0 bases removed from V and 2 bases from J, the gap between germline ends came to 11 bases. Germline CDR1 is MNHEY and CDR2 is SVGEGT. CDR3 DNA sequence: TGTGCCAGCAGTTACTCGATACAGCGGACCTACGAGCAGTACTTC. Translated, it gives CASSYSIQRTYEQYF.

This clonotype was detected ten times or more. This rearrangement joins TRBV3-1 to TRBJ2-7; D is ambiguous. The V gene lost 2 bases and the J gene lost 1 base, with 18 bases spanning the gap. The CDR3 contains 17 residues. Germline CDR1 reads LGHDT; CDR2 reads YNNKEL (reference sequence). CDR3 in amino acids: CASSQNPFKARSYEQYF. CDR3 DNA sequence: TGTGCCAGCAGCCAAAACCCGTTTAAAGCACGTTCCTACGAGCAGTACTTC.

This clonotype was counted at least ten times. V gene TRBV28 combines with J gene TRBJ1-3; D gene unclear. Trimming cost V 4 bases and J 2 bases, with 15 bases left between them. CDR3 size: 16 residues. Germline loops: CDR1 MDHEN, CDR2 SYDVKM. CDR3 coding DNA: TGTGCCAGCAGTTCGAGCAACCGATCCCCTGGAAACACCATATATTTT. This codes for CASSSSNRSPGNTIYF.

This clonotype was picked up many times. This CDR3 is CASSLYGTAYEQYF. The DNA of the CDR3 is TGTGCCAGCAGCTTATATGGCACTGCCTACGAGCAGTACTTC. The V and J genes are TRBV7-2 and TRBJ2-7, with no clear D. This CDR3 region has 14 residues. The germline V gene encodes CDR1 SGHTA and CDR2 FQGNSA. Deletions cut 2 bases from V and 2 bases from J, with 10 bases between.

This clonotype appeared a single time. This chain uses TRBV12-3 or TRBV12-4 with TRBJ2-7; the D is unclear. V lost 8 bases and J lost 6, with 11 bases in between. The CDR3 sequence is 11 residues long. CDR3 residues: CASASTSEQYF. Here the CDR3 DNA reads TGTGCCAGCGCGTCAACAAGCGAGCAGTACTTC.

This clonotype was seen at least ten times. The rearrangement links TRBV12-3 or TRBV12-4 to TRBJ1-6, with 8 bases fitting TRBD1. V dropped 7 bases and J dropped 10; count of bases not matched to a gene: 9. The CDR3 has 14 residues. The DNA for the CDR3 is TGTGCCAGCAAAACGACAGGGGTAGGGTCACCCCTCCACTTT. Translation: CASKTTGVGSPLHF.

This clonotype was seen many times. Here the CDR3 reads CASSASPGQGIGYTF. CDR3 bases: TGTGCCAGCAGTGCAAGTCCGGGACAGGGAATTGGCTACACCTTC. The V call is TRBV6-1, the J call TRBJ1-2, with 9 positions matching TRBD1. The CDR3 consists of 15 residues. In germline, CDR1 is MNHNS, CDR2 SASEGT. V dropped 4 bases and J dropped 7; count of bases not matched to a gene: 10.